The sequence of this T cell receptor beta chain was determined in a study of T cells after yellow fever vaccination. Study-wide results and limits: It was a small share of clonotypes that appeared in both CD4 and CD8 compartments. Abundant bulk-derived clonotypes could contaminate FACS-sorted repertoires. Most primary-vaccination clones recurred post-booster (around 95% CD4, roughly 87% CD8).

Researchers made TCR cDNA using 5'RACE template switching, and this step added a universal primer site and UMIs. One entry per CDR3 protein, called by TCRdb with MiXCR from the 5' RACE reads. The sample contains over 300,000 distinct CDR3 sequences, around 6.8% of which appear only once. The CDR3 runs 14 residues. CDR1 SSHAT and CDR2 FNYEAQ come from the germline V gene (reference sequence). As for this clonotype: The antigen is not known. Germline is not matched at one junction end, which may reflect a read error.

Sequenced here: PBMCs, sampled roughly 47 days after the first yellow fever vaccination. The TCR comes from a young man who received the YFV17D yellow fever vaccine. The chain joins TRBV7-7 to TRBJ2-5; D gene uncertain. The CDR3: CASSLGPALETQYF. In nucleotides, the CDR3 is TGTGCTAGCAGCTTAGGCCCGGCCTTGGAGACCCAGTACTTC.